This T cell receptor beta chain was sequenced for a study of shared clonotypes between healthy human individuals. The CDR3 runs to 13 residues. CDR1 is GTSNPN and CDR2 is SVGIG in the germline V gene (reference sequence). The V end was cut by 4 bases, the J end by 1 base, with 10 bases between. The assay was immunoSEQ multiplex PCR, and TCRdb's table has in-frame clones only and misses some. This table holds roughly 2 million clones, approximately 96% found once. This chain links TRBV30 with TRBJ1-1; no clear D. The sequencing sample was made of naive CD4+ T cells sorted from blood. Subset specified: CD45RA+ positively selected. The receptor comes from a young man in good health. DNA for the CDR3: TGTGCCTGGACTTCCAGGCAGAACACTGAAGCTTTCTTT. Protein product: CAWTSRQNTEAFF.